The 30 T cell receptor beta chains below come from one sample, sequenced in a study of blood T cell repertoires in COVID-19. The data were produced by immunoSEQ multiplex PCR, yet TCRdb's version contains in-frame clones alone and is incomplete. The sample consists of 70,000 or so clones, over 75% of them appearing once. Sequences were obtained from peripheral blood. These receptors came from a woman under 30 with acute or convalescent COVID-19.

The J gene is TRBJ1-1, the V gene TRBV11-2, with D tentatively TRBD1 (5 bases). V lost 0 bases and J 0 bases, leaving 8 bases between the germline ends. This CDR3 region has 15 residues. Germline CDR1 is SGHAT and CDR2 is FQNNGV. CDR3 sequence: CASSLDYRLNTEAFF. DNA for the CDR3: TGTGCCAGCAGCTTAGACTACAGGTTGAACACTGAAGCTTTCTTT. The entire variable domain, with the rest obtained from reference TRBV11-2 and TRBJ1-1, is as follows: EAGVAQSPRYKIIEKRQSVAFWCNPISGHATLYWYQQILGQGPKLLIQFQNNGVVDDSQLPKDRFSAERLKGVDSTLKIQPAKLEDSAVYLCASSLDYRLNTEAFFGQGTRLTVV.

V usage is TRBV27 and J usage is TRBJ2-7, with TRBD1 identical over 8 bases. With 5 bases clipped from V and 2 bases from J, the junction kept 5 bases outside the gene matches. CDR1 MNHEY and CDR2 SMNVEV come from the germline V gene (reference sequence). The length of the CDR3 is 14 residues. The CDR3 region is CASSRQGTAYEQYF. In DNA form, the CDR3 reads TGTGCCAGCAGTAGACAGGGGACGGCCTACGAGCAGTACTTC.

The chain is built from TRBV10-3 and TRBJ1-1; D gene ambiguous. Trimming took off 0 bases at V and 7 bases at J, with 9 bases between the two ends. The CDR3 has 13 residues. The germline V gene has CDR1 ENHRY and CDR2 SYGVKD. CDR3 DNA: TGTGCCATCAGTGAGTCTGCGGGGATTGAAGCTTTCTTT. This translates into CAISESAGIEAFF.

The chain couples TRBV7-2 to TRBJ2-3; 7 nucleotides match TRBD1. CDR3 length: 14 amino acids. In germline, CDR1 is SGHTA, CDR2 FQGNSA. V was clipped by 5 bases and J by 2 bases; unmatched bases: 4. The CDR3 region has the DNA TGTGCCAGCAGCCCGGACAGGCTCACAGATACGCAGTATTTT. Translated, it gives CASSPDRLTDTQYF.

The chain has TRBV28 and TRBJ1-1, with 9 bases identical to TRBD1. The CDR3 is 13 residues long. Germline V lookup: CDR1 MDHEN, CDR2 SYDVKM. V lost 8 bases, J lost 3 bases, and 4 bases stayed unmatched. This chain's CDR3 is CASLYRGHTEAFF. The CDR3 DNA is TGTGCCAGCCTGTACAGGGGGCACACTGAAGCTTTCTTT.

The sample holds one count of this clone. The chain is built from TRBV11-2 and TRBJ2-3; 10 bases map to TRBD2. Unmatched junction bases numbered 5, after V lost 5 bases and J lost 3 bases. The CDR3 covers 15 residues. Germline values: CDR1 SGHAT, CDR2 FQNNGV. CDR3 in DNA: TGTGCCAGCAGCAGTAATAGCGGGGGGACAGATACGCAGTATTTT. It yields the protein CASSSNSGGTDTQYF.

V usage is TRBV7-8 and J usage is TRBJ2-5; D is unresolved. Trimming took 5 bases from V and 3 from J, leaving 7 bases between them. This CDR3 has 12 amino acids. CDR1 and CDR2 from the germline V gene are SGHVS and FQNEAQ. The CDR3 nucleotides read TGTGCCAGCAGCCAGTCTAAAGAGACCCAGTACTTC. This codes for CASSQSKETQYF.

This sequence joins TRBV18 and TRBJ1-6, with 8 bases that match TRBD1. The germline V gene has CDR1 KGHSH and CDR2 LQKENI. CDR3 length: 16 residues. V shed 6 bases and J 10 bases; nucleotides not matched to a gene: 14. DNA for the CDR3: TGTGCCAGCTCGTCCGGACAGGGAAGGAGTAACTCACCCCTCCACTTT. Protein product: CASSSGQGRSNSPLHF.

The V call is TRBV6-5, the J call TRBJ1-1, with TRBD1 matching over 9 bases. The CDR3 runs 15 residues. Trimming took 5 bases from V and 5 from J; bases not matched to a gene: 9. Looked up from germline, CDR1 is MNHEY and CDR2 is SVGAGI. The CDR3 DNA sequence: TGTGCCAGCAGTCTAAACAGGGGGCGGGAGACTGAAGCTTTCTTT. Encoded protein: CASSLNRGRETEAFF.

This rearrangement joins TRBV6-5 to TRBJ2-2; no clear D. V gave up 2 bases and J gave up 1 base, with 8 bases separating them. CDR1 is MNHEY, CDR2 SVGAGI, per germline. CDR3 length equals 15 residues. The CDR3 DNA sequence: TGTGCCAGCAGTTACCTCAGACAGAACACCGGGGAGCTGTTTTTT. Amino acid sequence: CASSYLRQNTGELFF.

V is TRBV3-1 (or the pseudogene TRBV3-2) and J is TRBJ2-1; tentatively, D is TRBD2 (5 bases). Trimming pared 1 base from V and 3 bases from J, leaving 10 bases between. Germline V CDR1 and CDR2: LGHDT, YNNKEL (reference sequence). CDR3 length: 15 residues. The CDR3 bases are TGTGCCAGCAGCCAAGGCGGGCCTCTCTACAATGAGCAGTTCTTC. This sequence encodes CASSQGGPLYNEQFF.

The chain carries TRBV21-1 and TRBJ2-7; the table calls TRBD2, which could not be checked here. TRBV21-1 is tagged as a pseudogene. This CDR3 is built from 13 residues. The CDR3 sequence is CASNIAGGNIQYF. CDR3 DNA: TGTGCCAGCAACATCGCGGGGGGGAACATACAGTACTTC.

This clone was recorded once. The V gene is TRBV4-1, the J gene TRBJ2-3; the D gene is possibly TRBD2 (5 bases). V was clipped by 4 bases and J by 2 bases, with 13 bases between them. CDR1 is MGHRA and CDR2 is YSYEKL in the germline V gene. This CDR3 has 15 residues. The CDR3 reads CASSRGAALTDTQYF. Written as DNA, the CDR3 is TGCGCCAGCAGCCGCGGAGCGGCCCTCACAGATACGCAGTATTTT.

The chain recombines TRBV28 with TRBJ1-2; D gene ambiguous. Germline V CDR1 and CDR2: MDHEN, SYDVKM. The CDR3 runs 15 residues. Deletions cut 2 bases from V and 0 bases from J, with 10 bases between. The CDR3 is CASSLNGVANYGYTF. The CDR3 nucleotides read TGTGCCAGCAGTTTAAACGGGGTAGCTAACTATGGCTACACCTTC.

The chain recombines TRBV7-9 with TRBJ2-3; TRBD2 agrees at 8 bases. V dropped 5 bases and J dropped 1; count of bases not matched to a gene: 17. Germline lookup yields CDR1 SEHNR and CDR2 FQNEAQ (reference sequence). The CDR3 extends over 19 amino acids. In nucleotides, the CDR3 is TGTGCCAGCAGCCCGCAACCGAACATTTTACTAGCGGGCACAGATACGCAGTATTTT. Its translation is CASSPQPNILLAGTDTQYF.

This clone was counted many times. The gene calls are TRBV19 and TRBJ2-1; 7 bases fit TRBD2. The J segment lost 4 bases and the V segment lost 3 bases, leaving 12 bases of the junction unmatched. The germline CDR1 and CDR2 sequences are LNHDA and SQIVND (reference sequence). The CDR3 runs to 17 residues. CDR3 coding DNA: TGTGCCAGTAGTATCCAATTTGTAGCGGGTTTTTACAATGAGCAGTTCTTC. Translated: CASSIQFVAGFYNEQFF.

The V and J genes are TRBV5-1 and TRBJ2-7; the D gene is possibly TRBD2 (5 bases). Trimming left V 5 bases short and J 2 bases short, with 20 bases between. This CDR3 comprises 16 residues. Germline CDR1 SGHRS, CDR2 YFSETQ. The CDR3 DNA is TGCGCCAGCAGACTCACGGTCGGGGAAATCCCCTACGAGCAGTACTTC. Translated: CASRLTVGEIPYEQYF.

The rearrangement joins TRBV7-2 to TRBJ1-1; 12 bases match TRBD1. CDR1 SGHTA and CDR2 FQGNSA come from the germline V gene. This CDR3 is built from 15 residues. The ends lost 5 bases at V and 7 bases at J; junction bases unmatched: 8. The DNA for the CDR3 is TGTGCCAGCAGCCCTAGGGACAGGGGGCAGGGTGAAGCTTTCTTT. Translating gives CASSPRDRGQGEAFF.

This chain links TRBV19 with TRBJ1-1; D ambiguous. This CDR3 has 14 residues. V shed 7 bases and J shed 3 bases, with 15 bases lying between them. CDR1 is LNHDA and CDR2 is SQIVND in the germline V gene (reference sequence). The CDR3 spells CASMMGSGDTEAFF. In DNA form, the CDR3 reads TGTGCCAGTATGATGGGTAGCGGTGACACTGAAGCTTTCTTT.

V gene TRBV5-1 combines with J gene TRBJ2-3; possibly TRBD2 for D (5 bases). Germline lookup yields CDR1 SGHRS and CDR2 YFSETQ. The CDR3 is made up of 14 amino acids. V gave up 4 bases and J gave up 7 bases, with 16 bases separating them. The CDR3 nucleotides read TGCGCCAGCAGCCAAGAGGGCTGGGGAAATACGCAGTATTTT. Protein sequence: CASSQEGWGNTQYF.

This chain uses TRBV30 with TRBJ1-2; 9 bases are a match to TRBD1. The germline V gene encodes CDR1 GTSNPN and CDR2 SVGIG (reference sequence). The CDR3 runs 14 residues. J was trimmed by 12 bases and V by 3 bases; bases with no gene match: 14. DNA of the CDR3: TGTGCCTGGAGACCCCCGGGACAGGGCCGCCTTCACACCTTC. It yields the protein CAWRPPGQGRLHTF.

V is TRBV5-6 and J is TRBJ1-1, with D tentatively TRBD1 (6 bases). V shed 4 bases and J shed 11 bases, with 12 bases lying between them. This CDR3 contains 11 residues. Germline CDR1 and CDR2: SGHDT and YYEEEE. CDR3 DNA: TGTGCCAGCAGCAACCGGGACATCGCTTTCTTT. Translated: CASSNRDIAFF.

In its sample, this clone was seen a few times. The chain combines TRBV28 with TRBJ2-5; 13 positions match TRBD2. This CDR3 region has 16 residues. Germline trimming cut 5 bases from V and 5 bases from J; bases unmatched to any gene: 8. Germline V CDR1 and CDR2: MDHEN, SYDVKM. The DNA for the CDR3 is TGTGCCAGCAGTCCCTTAGGGACTAGCGGGACTGAGACCCAGTACTTC. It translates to CASSPLGTSGTETQYF.

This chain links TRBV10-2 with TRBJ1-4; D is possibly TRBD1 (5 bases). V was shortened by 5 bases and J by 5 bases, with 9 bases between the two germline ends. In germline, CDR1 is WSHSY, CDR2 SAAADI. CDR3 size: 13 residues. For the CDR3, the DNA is TGCGCCAGCAGTCTGGACATAAATGAAAAACTGTTTTTT. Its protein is CASSLDINEKLFF.

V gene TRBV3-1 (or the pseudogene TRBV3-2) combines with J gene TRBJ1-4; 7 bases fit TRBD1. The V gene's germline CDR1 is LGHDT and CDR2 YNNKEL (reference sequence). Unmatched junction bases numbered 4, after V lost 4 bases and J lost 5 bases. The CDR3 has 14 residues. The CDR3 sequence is CASSPGQSNEKLFF. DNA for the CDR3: TGTGCCAGCAGCCCGGGACAGTCGAATGAAAAACTGTTTTTT.

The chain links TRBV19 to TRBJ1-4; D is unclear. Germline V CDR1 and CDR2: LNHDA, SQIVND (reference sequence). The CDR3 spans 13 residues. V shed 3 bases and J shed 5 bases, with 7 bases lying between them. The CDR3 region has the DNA TGTGCCAGTAGTATTCCGGGAAATGAAAAACTGTTTTTT. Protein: CASSIPGNEKLFF.

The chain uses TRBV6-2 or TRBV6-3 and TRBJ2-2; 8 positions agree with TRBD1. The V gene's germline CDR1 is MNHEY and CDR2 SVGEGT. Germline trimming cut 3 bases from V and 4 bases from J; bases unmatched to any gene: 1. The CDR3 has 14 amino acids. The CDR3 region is CASSYTGGTGELFF. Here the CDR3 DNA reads TGTGCCAGCAGTTATACAGGGGGCACCGGGGAGCTGTTTTTT.

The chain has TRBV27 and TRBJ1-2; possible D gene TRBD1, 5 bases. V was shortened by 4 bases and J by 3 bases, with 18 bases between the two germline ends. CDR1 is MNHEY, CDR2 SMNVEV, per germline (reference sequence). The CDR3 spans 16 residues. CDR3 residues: CASSSEQEPAHYGYTF. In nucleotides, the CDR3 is TGTGCCAGCAGTTCCGAACAGGAACCGGCCCACTATGGCTACACCTTC.

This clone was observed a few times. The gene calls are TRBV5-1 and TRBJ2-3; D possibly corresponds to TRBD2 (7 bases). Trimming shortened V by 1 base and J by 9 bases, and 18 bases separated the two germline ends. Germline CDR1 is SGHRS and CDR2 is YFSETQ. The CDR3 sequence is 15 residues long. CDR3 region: CASSLTGGGAWTQYF. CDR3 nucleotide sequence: TGCGCCAGCAGCTTGACTGGAGGGGGGGCTTGGACGCAGTATTTT.

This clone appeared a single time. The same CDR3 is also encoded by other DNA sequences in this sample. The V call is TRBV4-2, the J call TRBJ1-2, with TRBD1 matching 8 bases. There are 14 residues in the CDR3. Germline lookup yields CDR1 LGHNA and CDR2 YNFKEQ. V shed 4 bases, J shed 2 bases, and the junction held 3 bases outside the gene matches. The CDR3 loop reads CASSRGQENYGYTF. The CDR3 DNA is TGTGCCAGCAGCCGGGGACAGGAGAACTATGGCTACACCTTC.